This is a list of T cell receptor beta chains from one sample in a study of blood T cells in healthy people across ages. In TCRdb, the 5' RACE reads were re-called with MiXCR into one record per CDR3 protein. The sample holds hundreds of thousands of distinct CDR3 sequences, around three fifths seen once. The material sequenced was blood. All receptors derive from a man aged 35 to 55 in good health. CDR3s include the opening cysteine and the closing phenylalanine or tryptophan. The D gene is left open where the match is weak. Part of the rows lack a size; the others show once, few, many or a class for expanded clones.

J gene: TRBJ2-7; clone size: few; V gene: TRBV6-6; D gene: .; CDR3 DNA: TGTGCCAGCAGTTTCTCCGTCTACGAGCAGTACTTC; CDR3 protein: CASSFSVYEQYF
J gene: TRBJ2-3; clone size: .; V gene: TRBV29-1; D gene: .; CDR3 DNA: TGCAGCGCCTCCAAGGGAGGTCAGCTAGACTTAAGGCAGTATTTT; CDR3 protein: CSASKGGQLDLRQYF
J gene: TRBJ1-1; clone size: .; V gene: TRBV29-1; D gene: .; CDR3 DNA: TGCAGCGCCCGGGGGGGGCCTCAAGCTTTCTTT; CDR3 protein: CSARGGPQAFF
J gene: TRBJ2-4; clone size: many; V gene: TRBV5-1; D gene: TRBD1; CDR3 DNA: TGCGCCAGCAGCCTAAACTTCGGGACAGGGATAGATCAGGTCGCCAAAAACATTCAGTACTTC; CDR3 protein: CASSLNFGTGIDQVAKNIQYF
J gene: TRBJ2-1; clone size: .; V gene: TRBV27; D gene: TRBD2; CDR3 DNA: TGTGCCAGCAGTTTACCCCAGCTAGCGGGAGTAAAAGTCAATGAGCAGTTCTTC; CDR3 protein: CASSLPQLAGVKVNEQFF
J gene: TRBJ2-5; clone size: few; V gene: TRBV29-1; D gene: .; CDR3 DNA: TGCAGCGTTGCACTAGTTGGTGAGACCCAGTACTTC; CDR3 protein: CSVALVGETQYF
J gene: TRBJ2-7; clone size: few; V gene: TRBV6-5; D gene: .; CDR3 DNA: TGTGCCAGCACGGAGGCAGGGACCTACGAGCAGTACTTC; CDR3 protein: CASTEAGTYEQYF
J gene: TRBJ1-5; clone size: .; V gene: TRBV7-2; D gene: .; CDR3 DNA: TGTGCCAGCAGCCCTATTCAGGGGTACAATCAGCCCCAGCATTTT; CDR3 protein: CASSPIQGYNQPQHF
J gene: TRBJ2-1; clone size: few; V gene: TRBV6-6; D gene: TRBD1; CDR3 DNA: TGTGCCAGCAGTGGGGACAGGGGGATCAATGAGCAGTTCTTC; CDR3 protein: CASSGDRGINEQFF
J gene: TRBJ2-3; clone size: few; V gene: TRBV6-6; D gene: TRBD1; CDR3 DNA: TGTGCCAGCAGGACGCGGGACAGGGGCACAGATACGCAGTATTTT; CDR3 protein: CASRTRDRGTDTQYF
J gene: TRBJ2-3; clone size: few; V gene: TRBV14; D gene: .; CDR3 DNA: TGTGCCAGCAGCCAAGAGAGAGGGACAGATACGCAGTATTTT; CDR3 protein: CASSQERGTDTQYF
J gene: TRBJ2-3; clone size: .; V gene: TRBV28; D gene: .; CDR3 DNA: TGTGCCAGCAGTCCTCCTGTGGGTACGCAGTATTTT; CDR3 protein: CASSPPVGTQYF
J gene: TRBJ2-7; clone size: .; V gene: TRBV12-3/TRBV12-4; D gene: .; CDR3 DNA: TGTGCCAGCAGTGAGAGGGACGAGCAGTACTTC; CDR3 protein: CASSERDEQYF
J gene: TRBJ2-3; clone size: few; V gene: TRBV5-1; D gene: .; CDR3 DNA: TGCGCCAGCAGAGAGGAATCAGATACGCAGTATTTT; CDR3 protein: CASREESDTQYF
J gene: TRBJ2-5; clone size: few; V gene: TRBV5-1; D gene: .; CDR3 DNA: TGCGCCAGCAGCTTGCAGCTACGACAAGAGACCCAGTACTTC; CDR3 protein: CASSLQLRQETQYF
J gene: TRBJ2-1; clone size: few; V gene: TRBV4-2; D gene: TRBD2; CDR3 DNA: TGTGCCAGCAGCCAAGACCCCGGGACTAGCTATCAGAGGGAGCAGTTCTTC; CDR3 protein: CASSQDPGTSYQREQFF
J gene: TRBJ2-1; clone size: .; V gene: TRBV29-1; D gene: TRBD2; CDR3 DNA: TGCAGCGCCTCCGGGACTAGCGGGAGAGTTAACTACAATGAGCAGTTCTTC; CDR3 protein: CSASGTSGRVNYNEQFF
J gene: TRBJ2-7; clone size: .; V gene: TRBV11-2; D gene: .; CDR3 DNA: TGTGCCAGCAGCTTGGAGGGGGATCTAGCCTACGAGCAGTACTTC; CDR3 protein: CASSLEGDLAYEQYF
J gene: TRBJ2-6; clone size: .; V gene: TRBV2; D gene: TRBD2; CDR3 DNA: TGTGCCAGCAGCGCTACTATTAGCGGGGGGAGCTCTGGGGCCAACGTCCTGACTTTC; CDR3 protein: CASSATISGGSSGANVLTF
J gene: TRBJ2-2; clone size: .; V gene: TRBV20-1; D gene: TRBD2; CDR3 DNA: TGCAGTGCTAGAGATCGGGCGGGAGTGACGAACACCGGGGAGCTGTTTTTT; CDR3 protein: CSARDRAGVTNTGELFF
J gene: TRBJ2-5; clone size: .; V gene: TRBV11-3; D gene: .; CDR3 DNA: TGTGCCAGCAGCTTAGGAGTGTCCCTGACGGGAAGGCAAGAGACCCAGTACTTC; CDR3 protein: CASSLGVSLTGRQETQYF
J gene: TRBJ2-2; clone size: .; V gene: TRBV11-3; D gene: TRBD1; CDR3 DNA: TGTGCCAGCAGCTTCCTCAGGACAGGGGGAACCGGGGAGCTGTTTTTT; CDR3 protein: CASSFLRTGGTGELFF
J gene: TRBJ1-1; clone size: .; V gene: TRBV19; D gene: .; CDR3 DNA: TGTGCCAGTAGTCGGACCCTCACTGAAGCTTTCTTT; CDR3 protein: CASSRTLTEAFF
J gene: TRBJ1-1; clone size: .; V gene: TRBV6-5; D gene: TRBD1; CDR3 DNA: TGTGCCAGCAGGGGACAGGGATTCACTGAAGCTTTCTTT; CDR3 protein: CASRGQGFTEAFF
J gene: TRBJ2-7; clone size: .; V gene: TRBV2; D gene: .; CDR3 DNA: TGTGCCAGCAGTGAATCCAGAAGTAAAAACTCCGAGCAGTACTTC; CDR3 protein: CASSESRSKNSEQYF
J gene: TRBJ1-5; clone size: once; V gene: TRBV12-5; D gene: .; CDR3 DNA: TGTGCTAGTGAACGACAGTATAGCAATCAGCCCCAGCATTTT; CDR3 protein: CASERQYSNQPQHF
J gene: TRBJ1-1; clone size: few; V gene: TRBV7-3; D gene: TRBD1; CDR3 DNA: TGTGCCAGCAGCGCTGACAGGGGGCGGAAGTTGGCTTTCTTT; CDR3 protein: CASSADRGRKLAFF
J gene: TRBJ1-2; clone size: few; V gene: TRBV6-5; D gene: .; CDR3 DNA: TGTGCCAGCAGCATCCTAGGAGACTATGGCTACACCTTC; CDR3 protein: CASSILGDYGYTF
J gene: TRBJ2-1; clone size: .; V gene: TRBV10-2; D gene: TRBD2; CDR3 DNA: TGCGCCAGCAGCGGACTAGCGGGAACCCCCAATGAGCAGTTCTTC; CDR3 protein: CASSGLAGTPNEQFF
J gene: TRBJ2-1; clone size: .; V gene: TRBV29-1; D gene: .; CDR3 DNA: TGCAGCGTTGTTACAGGGAGGGGAGGAATTTACAATGAGCAGTTCTTC; CDR3 protein: CSVVTGRGGIYNEQFF
J gene: TRBJ2-7; clone size: many; V gene: TRBV7-3; D gene: .; CDR3 DNA: TGTGCCAGCAGCCCCGGGGGACTCTCCGAGCAGTACTTC; CDR3 protein: CASSPGGLSEQYF
J gene: TRBJ1-1; clone size: .; V gene: TRBV7-3; D gene: .; CDR3 DNA: TGTGCCAGCAGCTTTTTACAGATGAACACTGAAGCTTTCTTT; CDR3 protein: CASSFLQMNTEAFF
J gene: TRBJ2-1; clone size: few; V gene: TRBV29-1; D gene: .; CDR3 DNA: TGCAGCGTTGTAGCCAGTTTTAAGGATGAGCAGTTCTTC; CDR3 protein: CSVVASFKDEQFF
J gene: TRBJ2-5; clone size: few; V gene: TRBV29-1; D gene: .; CDR3 DNA: TGCAGCGTTGAAGATCCTAATCTAAGGGCCCGTCAACAAGAGACCCAGTACTTC; CDR3 protein: CSVEDPNLRARQQETQYF
J gene: TRBJ2-7; clone size: once; V gene: TRBV6-5; D gene: TRBD1; CDR3 DNA: TGTGCCAGCAGAGCCGGGGACAGTATGTACGAGCAGTACTTC; CDR3 protein: CASRAGDSMYEQYF
J gene: TRBJ2-3; clone size: .; V gene: TRBV10-2; D gene: .; CDR3 DNA: TGCGCCAGCAGTGAGTTCCGTAGGAGGGCATCTAGCACAGATACGCAGTATTTT; CDR3 protein: CASSEFRRRASSTDTQYF
J gene: TRBJ2-1; clone size: many; V gene: TRBV4-2; D gene: TRBD2; CDR3 DNA: TGTGCCAGCAGCCCCCGGACTAGCGGGGCCTCCTACAATGAGCAGTTCTTC; CDR3 protein: CASSPRTSGASYNEQFF
J gene: TRBJ1-2; clone size: .; V gene: TRBV10-3; D gene: .; CDR3 DNA: TGTGCCATCAGTGAGTCGTCAGGGGCCTATGGCTACACCTTC; CDR3 protein: CAISESSGAYGYTF
J gene: TRBJ2-4; clone size: .; V gene: TRBV5-1; D gene: TRBD2; CDR3 DNA: TGCGCCAGCAGCTTGAAGTTCAGCGGGGCAGCCAAAAACATTCAGTACTTC; CDR3 protein: CASSLKFSGAAKNIQYF
J gene: TRBJ2-5; clone size: .; V gene: TRBV9; D gene: .; CDR3 DNA: TGTGCCAGCAGCGCCAATGACAATGAGCAGTACTTC; CDR3 protein: CASSANDNEQYF
J gene: TRBJ2-3; clone size: .; V gene: TRBV12-3/TRBV12-4; D gene: .; CDR3 DNA: TGTGCCAGCAGTTTGATTTTCAAGGATACGCAGTATTTT; CDR3 protein: CASSLIFKDTQYF
J gene: TRBJ2-3; clone size: .; V gene: TRBV6-6; D gene: .; CDR3 DNA: TGTGCCAGCAGTTACGCGCAGCGGTTCACAGATACGCAGTATTTT; CDR3 protein: CASSYAQRFTDTQYF
J gene: TRBJ1-2; clone size: few; V gene: TRBV20-1; D gene: .; CDR3 DNA: TGCAGTGCTAGAAATGTTGGAAGTGGCTACACCTTC; CDR3 protein: CSARNVGSGYTF